The 23 T cell receptor beta chains presented below share a single source sample, sequenced in a study of blood T cell repertoires in COVID-19. The data were produced by immunoSEQ multiplex PCR, yet TCRdb's version contains in-frame clones alone and is incomplete. The sample lists 210,000 or so clones; around nine tenths were seen once. The sequenced sample consisted of peripheral blood. Receptors originate from a woman aged 60 to 75 with acute or convalescent COVID-19.

This sequence joins TRBV3-1 (or the pseudogene TRBV3-2) and TRBJ2-7; TRBD1 matches 8 bases. There are 14 residues in the CDR3. The germline V gene has CDR1 LGHDT and CDR2 YNNKEL (reference sequence). V was pared by 3 bases and J by 6 bases, with 7 bases of the junction left unmatched. The CDR3 region has the DNA TGTGCCAGCAGCCATGGTGACAGGGGACGCGAGCAGTACTTC. Amino acid sequence: CASSHGDRGREQYF.

The J gene is TRBJ1-6, the V gene TRBV5-8, with unresolved D. V lost 4 bases to trimming and J lost 9 bases, with 17 bases between them. Germline CDR1 is SGHTS and CDR2 is YDEGEE. The CDR3 loop spans 15 amino acids. CDR3 nucleotide sequence: TGTGCCAGCAGCGCGAATTACGTAACGGGTTCACCCCTCCACTTT. Amino acid sequence: CASSANYVTGSPLHF.

The V call is TRBV12-3 or TRBV12-4, the J call TRBJ1-5, with D unclear. This CDR3 has 13 amino acids. V was clipped by 1 base and J by 4 bases, with 5 bases between them. The CDR3 sequence: CASSLVRNQPQHF. CDR3 DNA: TGTGCCAGCAGTTTAGTCCGGAATCAGCCCCAGCATTTT.

V is TRBV19 and J is TRBJ1-5, with 8 bases lining up with TRBD1. The CDR3 spans 18 residues. Per germline, CDR1 LNHDA and CDR2 SQIVND (reference sequence). J lost 2 bases, V lost 6 bases, and 15 bases had no gene match. CDR3 DNA: TGTGCCAGTAGATTAGGGACAGGACTTACTATACGCAATCAGCCCCAGCATTTT. Protein: CASRLGTGLTIRNQPQHF.

The V call is TRBV5-4, the J call TRBJ1-3; D is unclear. The CDR3 contains 13 residues. Germline V lookup: CDR1 SGHNT, CDR2 YYREEE (reference sequence). V lost 0 bases and J lost 7, with 8 bases in between. CDR3 coding DNA: TGTGCCAGCAGCTTGGGACAAGCCAACACCATATATTTT. It is translated as CASSLGQANTIYF.

Turning to this clone: Other DNA sequences in the same sample also yield this CDR3. The V and J genes are TRBV6-5 and TRBJ1-1, with unresolved D. The V end was cut by 6 bases, the J end by 0 bases, with 5 bases between. Germline V CDR1 and CDR2: MNHEY, SVGAGI. This CDR3 has 12 residues. CDR3 residues: CASSRLNTEAFF. The DNA for the CDR3 is TGTGCCAGCAGCAGATTGAACACTGAAGCTTTCTTT.

This clone was observed a handful of times. J is TRBJ1-5 and V is TRBV5-1, with 11 bases aligning to TRBD1. This CDR3 is 14 amino acids long. With V trimmed by 4 bases and J by 7 bases, 4 bases remained unmatched. From germline, CDR1 is SGHRS and CDR2 YFSETQ. The CDR3 nucleotides are TGCGCCAGCAGCCGGGACAGGGGGGAGCAGCCCCAGCATTTT. Amino acid sequence: CASSRDRGEQPQHF.

The chain carries TRBV6-1 and TRBJ1-1; D not certain. Trimming stripped 2 bases from V and 2 bases from J, with 6 bases between. The germline V gene has CDR1 MNHNS and CDR2 SASEGT. This CDR3 has 13 residues. CDR3 bases: TGTGCCAGCAGTGAATCCAGAAACACTGAAGCTTTCTTT. Translation gives CASSESRNTEAFF.

V is TRBV15 and J is TRBJ2-2; 7 nucleotides match TRBD2. CDR1 is LNHNV and CDR2 is YYDKDF in the germline V gene (reference sequence). The CDR3 has 16 amino acids. V lost 3 bases, J lost 7 bases, and 11 bases stayed unmatched. This chain's CDR3 is CATSRGGGRADGELFF. CDR3 DNA sequence: TGTGCCACCAGCAGGGGTGGAGGGAGGGCCGACGGGGAGCTGTTTTTT.

The chain recombines TRBV19 with TRBJ2-2, with 10 bases fitting TRBD2. The CDR3 runs 18 residues. J lost 6 bases, V lost 2 bases, and 12 bases had no gene match. Germline lookup yields CDR1 LNHDA and CDR2 SQIVND (reference sequence). The CDR3 DNA reads TGTGCCAGTAGTATAAGGGGGCCTAGCGGGAGAAGCGCCGGGGAGCTGTTTTTT. This encodes CASSIRGPSGRSAGELFF.

The chain is built from TRBV30 and TRBJ2-1, with 8 bases identical to TRBD2. Germline assignment: CDR1 GTSNPN and CDR2 SVGIG (reference sequence). Losses at the gene ends were 8 bases for V and 8 bases for J; bases not matched to a gene: 17. This CDR3 spans 15 amino acids. CDR3 amino acids: CAGTAGDFGRDEQFF. Here the CDR3 DNA reads TGTGCCGGGACGGCGGGGGACTTCGGGAGGGATGAGCAGTTCTTC.

For this clone: A read error may produce the germline difference seen at one junction end. The J gene is TRBJ2-3, the V gene TRBV5-4, with 14 bases lining up with TRBD2. CDR3 length: 13 residues. Germline-derived CDR1 and CDR2 are SGHNT and YYREEE (reference sequence). CDR3 loop: CASSSWTSGGRGF. The DNA of the CDR3 is TGTGCCAGCAGTTCCTGGACTAGCGGGGGGCGGGGTTTT.

The V gene is TRBV28, the J gene TRBJ1-2; 8 nucleotides align to TRBD1. V lost 7 bases and J lost 8; bases outside the gene matches: 9. The CDR3 loop spans 13 amino acids. Germline loops: CDR1 MDHEN, CDR2 SYDVKM. CDR3 nucleotide sequence: TGTGCCAGCATCACCTCCCCAGGGGGCGGCTACACCTTC. It translates to CASITSPGGGYTF.

The chain is built from TRBV9 and TRBJ1-2, with D possibly matching TRBD1 (5 bases). V lost 5 bases to trimming and J lost 4 bases, with 6 bases between them. The germline V gene encodes CDR1 SGDLS and CDR2 YYNGEE. The CDR3 length is 11 residues. CDR3 region: CASRGPYGYTF. CDR3 in DNA: TGTGCCAGCAGGGGGCCCTATGGCTACACCTTC.

The chain joins TRBV2 to TRBJ1-2; perhaps TRBD1 as D (6 bases). Germline CDR1 SNHLY, CDR2 FYNNEI. The CDR3 runs to 14 residues. Trimming removed 3 bases from V and 1 base from J, with 9 bases in between. The CDR3 bases are TGTGCCAGCAGTGATGCAGGGGTTAACTATGGCTACACCTTC. This gives the protein CASSDAGVNYGYTF.

The chain is built from TRBV19 and TRBJ2-1; D is uncertain. CDR1 LNHDA and CDR2 SQIVND come from the germline V gene (reference sequence). V lost 2 bases and J lost 0, with 8 bases in between. The CDR3 spans 15 residues. In nucleotides, the CDR3 is TGTGCCAGTAGTATACCCCTGAGCTCCTACAATGAGCAGTTCTTC. Translated, it gives CASSIPLSSYNEQFF.

This chain joins TRBV14 and TRBJ2-3; 11 positions match TRBD2. Germline trimming cut 2 bases from V and 1 base from J; bases unmatched to any gene: 5. The CDR3 has 17 residues. Per germline, CDR1 SGHDN and CDR2 FVKESK. The CDR3 region has the DNA TGTGCCAGCAGCCAACGACTACTAGCGGGAGGCACAGATACGCAGTATTTT. Protein sequence: CASSQRLLAGGTDTQYF.

This clone has a handful of counts. The chain employs TRBV6-6 and TRBJ1-1; 8 bases match TRBD1. CDR3 length equals 14 residues. The trim removed 3 bases at V and 5 bases at J, leaving 5 bases unmatched. CDR1 and CDR2 from the germline V gene are MNHNY and SVGAGI (reference sequence). The CDR3 loop reads CASSYGQGRTEAFF. The CDR3, as DNA: TGTGCCAGCAGTTATGGACAGGGCAGGACTGAAGCTTTCTTT.

The chain has TRBV6-5 and TRBJ1-6; TRBD1 matches 7 bases. The germline gives CDR1 MNHEY, CDR2 SVGAGI. This CDR3 has 14 residues. J was trimmed by 9 bases and V by 9 bases; bases with no gene match: 11. The CDR3 sequence: CASLRTGNGSPLHF. The CDR3 DNA is TGTGCCAGTTTAAGGACAGGAAACGGTTCACCCCTCCACTTT.

The chain has TRBV10-1 and TRBJ2-7, with 8 positions matching TRBD1. V shed 6 bases, J shed 5 bases, and the junction held 12 bases outside the gene matches. Germline lookup yields CDR1 WNHNN and CDR2 SYGVQD (reference sequence). This CDR3 contains 15 residues. In nucleotides, the CDR3 is TGCGCCAGCAGCCACCCCGGACAGGGTCTGGACGAGCAGTACTTC. It codes for CASSHPGQGLDEQYF.

The CDR3 DNA reads as TGTGCCAGCAGCCTAAAGCGGGAAGCCTACAATGAGCAGTTCTTC. Encoded protein: CASSLKREAYNEQFF. The chain links TRBV6-5 to TRBJ2-1, with TRBD2 matching over 7 bases. J gave up 2 bases and V 6 bases, and 7 bases lay outside the gene matches. CDR1 and CDR2 from the germline V gene are MNHEY and SVGAGI. There are 15 residues in the CDR3.

CDR3 coding DNA: TGCAGCGTTGAGGTTGGGCAGCGGGGGAACTACGAGCAGTACTTC. This gives the protein CSVEVGQRGNYEQYF. The rearrangement uses TRBV29-1 and TRBJ2-7; 8 nucleotides match TRBD2. Trimming at V came to 3 bases and at J to 3 bases, leaving 10 bases not matched to a gene. Germline V lookup: CDR1 SQVTM, CDR2 ANQGSEA. There are 15 residues in the CDR3.

The DNA for the CDR3 is TGTGCCACCAGCAGAGGAGGCGTTTCCACTCAGCCCCAGCATTTT. This encodes CATSRGGVSTQPQHF. The chain has TRBV15 and TRBJ1-5, with no clear D. Germline V gene lookup returns CDR1 LNHNV and CDR2 YYDKDF (reference sequence). Deletions cut 1 base from V and 6 bases from J, with 13 bases between. The CDR3 spans 15 residues.